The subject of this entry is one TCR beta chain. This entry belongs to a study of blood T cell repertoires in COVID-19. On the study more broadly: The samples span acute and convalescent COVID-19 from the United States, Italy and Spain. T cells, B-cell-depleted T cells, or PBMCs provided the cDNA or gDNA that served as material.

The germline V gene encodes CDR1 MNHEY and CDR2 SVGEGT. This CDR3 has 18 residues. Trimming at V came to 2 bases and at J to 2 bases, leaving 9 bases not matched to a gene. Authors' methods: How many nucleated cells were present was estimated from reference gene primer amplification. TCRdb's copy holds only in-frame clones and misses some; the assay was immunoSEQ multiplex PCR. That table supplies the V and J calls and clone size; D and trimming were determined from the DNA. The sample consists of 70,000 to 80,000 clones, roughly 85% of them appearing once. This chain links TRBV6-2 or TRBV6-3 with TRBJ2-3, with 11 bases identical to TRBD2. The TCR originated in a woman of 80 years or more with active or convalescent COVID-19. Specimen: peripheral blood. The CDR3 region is CASSYHLAGGPNTDTQYF. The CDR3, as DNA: TGTGCCAGCAGTTACCACCTAGCGGGGGGACCGAACACAGATACGCAGTATTTT.